This T cell receptor (beta chain) was identified during a study of T cell responses to AZD1222 COVID-19 vaccine. Study details: Timing groups of about 4 and about 12 weeks for second doses were pooled.

V shed 5 bases and J 0 bases; nucleotides not matched to a gene: 2. From germline, CDR1 is SGHNT and CDR2 YENEEA. This CDR3 has 15 residues. The study's findings and limits: The study found Spike-specific TCR breadth and depth rose after two AZD1222 doses. Unmutated variant regions reportedly attract nearly half of all spike-specific TCRs. Just five or six AZD1222 recipients tested seropositive at baseline.

A note on this clone: Its specificity is not known.

The assay was immunoSEQ multiplex PCR, and TCRdb's table has in-frame clones only and misses some. The repertoire includes approximately 26,000 clones, around 86% of them detected once, and 1% to 1.5% sits in the top ten. The specimen was peripheral blood, collected on day 0 of AZD1222 vaccination. The source of this sequence is an adult in good health. The chain uses TRBV11-3 and TRBJ2-7, with 12 bases fitting TRBD1. The CDR3 loop is CASSEGQGASYEQYF. CDR3 bases: TGTGCCAGCAGCGAGGGACAGGGGGCCTCCTACGAGCAGTACTTC.